Listed here are 27 T cell receptor beta chains from one sample, sequenced in a study of shared clonotypes between healthy human individuals. Produced via immunoSEQ multiplex PCR; TCRdb's table is partial and in-frame only. The sample carries approximately 2,000,000 clones, approximately 90% recorded once. Sample: naive CD4+ T cells from PBMCs. Subset defined: CD45RA+ positively selected. These receptors all stem from a man between 18 and 29 years old in good health. Some clones in this sample may be carry-over from other donors' samples.

The gene calls are TRBV5-6 and TRBJ2-5; D is uncertain. Germline lookup yields CDR1 SGHDT and CDR2 YYEEEE. The CDR3 contains 13 residues. V was clipped by 1 base and J by 3 bases, with 7 bases between them. CDR3 in amino acids: CASSLIREETQYF. CDR3 DNA sequence: TGTGCCAGCAGCTTGATTAGGGAAGAGACCCAGTACTTC.

As concerns this clone: The same CDR3 can be traced to other DNA sequences in this sample. V and J are TRBV28 and TRBJ1-3; D is uncertain. Trimming pared 6 bases from V and 0 bases from J, leaving 6 bases between. This CDR3 contains 13 residues. Per germline, CDR1 MDHEN and CDR2 SYDVKM. Here the CDR3 DNA reads TGTGCCAGCAGAGTAGGCTCTGGAAACACCATATATTTT. Its translation is CASRVGSGNTIYF.

The sample holds a few counts of this clone. This chain uses TRBV11-1 with TRBJ1-2; a possible D gene is TRBD1 (6 bases). The CDR3 length is 13 residues. CDR1 is SGHAT and CDR2 is FQDESV in the germline V gene (reference sequence). V lost 5 bases and J 3 bases, leaving 10 bases between the germline ends. In DNA, the CDR3 is TGTGCCAGCAGCCCGGGGGGCCACTATGGCTACACCTTC. Its translation is CASSPGGHYGYTF.

The chain couples TRBV4-2 to TRBJ1-1; D may be TRBD1 (5 bases). The CDR3 is made up of 15 amino acids. V was pared by 5 bases and J by 2 bases, with 15 bases between. CDR1 and CDR2 (germline): LGHNA, YNFKEQ. As DNA, the CDR3 is TGTGCCAGCAGCGCACTTACGGGGGTTAACACTGAAGCTTTCTTT. Translated: CASSALTGVNTEAFF.

This clone occurred a few times. The rearrangement joins TRBV7-3 to TRBJ1-1, with no clear D. The V gene lost 0 bases and the J gene lost 10 bases, with 12 bases spanning the gap. Germline loops: CDR1 SGHTA, CDR2 FQGTGA. CDR3 length equals 13 residues. The CDR3 DNA reads as TGTGCCAGCAGCTTAACCGGACTCTCGGGAGCTTTCTTT. Encoded protein: CASSLTGLSGAFF.

This clone turned up a few times. Other nucleotide sequences from this sample produce the same CDR3. V and J are TRBV18 and TRBJ2-3; D ambiguous. V lost 0 bases to trimming and J lost 0 bases, with 4 bases between them. This CDR3 contains 14 residues. Germline CDR1 is KGHSH and CDR2 is LQKENI. CDR3 DNA: TGTGCCAGCTCACCACCGGGTAGCACAGATACGCAGTATTTT. Amino acid sequence: CASSPPGSTDTQYF.

The chain links TRBV27 to TRBJ2-7; possible D gene TRBD1, 5 bases. V lost 7 bases and J lost 0, with 16 bases in between. CDR3 length equals 15 residues. The germline V gene encodes CDR1 MNHEY and CDR2 SMNVEV (reference sequence). As DNA, the CDR3 is TGTGCCAGCAAATCGTTACAGGATCCCTCCTACGAGCAGTACTTC. Residues: CASKSLQDPSYEQYF.

The chain is built from TRBV7-9 and TRBJ1-3; no definite D call. Germline CDR1 and CDR2: SEHNR and FQNEAQ (reference sequence). The CDR3 loop spans 13 amino acids. Trimming pared 3 bases from V and 2 bases from J, leaving 5 bases between. CDR3 nucleotide sequence: TGTGCCAGCAGCTTGACAACTGGAAACACCATATATTTT. This encodes CASSLTTGNTIYF. The complete variable domain, with remaining parts taken from reference TRBV7-9 and TRBJ1-3, reads DTGVSQNPRHKITKRGQNVTFRCDPISEHNRLYWYRQTLGQGPEFLTYFQNEAQLEKSRLLSDRFSAERPKGSFSTLEIQRTEQGDSAMYLCASSLTTGNTIYFGEGSWLTVV.

The rearrangement uses TRBV7-2 and TRBJ2-2, with D perhaps matching TRBD2 (5 bases). This CDR3 region has 17 residues. Germline V CDR1 and CDR2: SGHTA, FQGNSA. Deletions cut 0 bases from V and 2 bases from J, with 13 bases between. The CDR3 loop reads CASSLAGSQINTGELFF. The CDR3 nucleotides read TGTGCCAGCAGCTTAGCGGGGAGTCAGATCAACACCGGGGAGCTGTTTTTT.

This clone has only a few counts. The V gene is TRBV5-1, the J gene TRBJ1-1; unclear D gene. Per germline, CDR1 SGHRS and CDR2 YFSETQ. This CDR3 is built from 16 residues. V lost 5 bases and J lost 2, with 19 bases in between. Here the CDR3 reads CASSSQIVDGNTEAFF. CDR3 in DNA: TGCGCCAGCAGTTCGCAAATCGTGGACGGTAACACTGAAGCTTTCTTT. Together with reference TRBV5-1 and TRBJ1-1, the CDR3 gives the full variable domain: KAGVTQTPRYLIKTRGQQVTLSCSPISGHRSVSWYQQTPGQGLQFLFEYFSETQRNKGNFPGRFSGRQFSNSRSEMNVSTLELGDSALYLCASSSQIVDGNTEAFFGQGTRLTVV.

The chain carries TRBV2 and TRBJ2-3; TRBD1 might be the D (6 bases). The CDR3 has 13 residues. Germline V lookup: CDR1 SNHLY, CDR2 FYNNEI. V was pared by 10 bases and J by 2 bases, with 13 bases between. The CDR3 loop reads CATNRESTDTQYF. The CDR3 DNA sequence: TGTGCCACGAACAGGGAATCCACAGATACGCAGTATTTT.

The chain has TRBV11-2 and TRBJ2-6, with 7 bases fitting TRBD1. V trimming: 2 bases; J trimming: 0 bases; junction bases outside the gene matches: 7. In germline, CDR1 is SGHAT, CDR2 FQNNGV. The CDR3 loop spans 18 amino acids. As DNA, the CDR3 is TGTGCCAGCAGCTTATTCGGGACAGACATCTCTGGGGCCAACGTCCTGACTTTC. Its protein product is CASSLFGTDISGANVLTF.

This chain connects TRBV5-1 to TRBJ2-1; TRBD2 matches 8 bases. The trim removed 4 bases at V and 2 bases at J, leaving 2 bases unmatched. The CDR3 extends over 14 amino acids. CDR1 and CDR2 (germline): SGHRS, YFSETQ. The CDR3 coding sequence is TGCGCCAGCAGCCCGGGACTAGCCTACAATGAGCAGTTCTTC. Translating gives CASSPGLAYNEQFF. Using reference TRBV5-1 and TRBJ2-1 for the parts outside the CDR3, the full variable domain is KAGVTQTPRYLIKTRGQQVTLSCSPISGHRSVSWYQQTPGQGLQFLFEYFSETQRNKGNFPGRFSGRQFSNSRSEMNVSTLELGDSALYLCASSPGLAYNEQFFGPGTRLTVL.

The chain joins TRBV2 to TRBJ2-4; no clear D gene. Between the trimmed V and J ends, which lost 8 bases and 7 bases, there was a span of 12 bases. Germline V gene lookup returns CDR1 SNHLY and CDR2 FYNNEI. The CDR3 runs to 12 residues. CDR3 protein: CASALGTNIQYF. CDR3 nucleotide sequence: TGTGCCAGCGCGCTGGGCACCAACATTCAGTACTTC. Full variable domain (rest looked up from reference TRBV2 and TRBJ2-4): EPEVTQTPSHQVTQMGQEVILRCVPISNHLYFYWYRQILGQKVEFLVSFYNNEISEKSEIFDDQFSVERPDGSNFTLKIRSTKLEDSAMYFCASALGTNIQYFGAGTRLSVL.

The CDR3 DNA sequence: TGTGCCAGTATGGGGACGCACGGGTCGCAGTATTTT. Protein sequence: CASMGTHGSQYF. The genes are TRBV19 and TRBJ2-3; D tentatively reads TRBD1 or TRBD2 (5 bases each). The germline gives CDR1 LNHDA, CDR2 SQIVND (reference sequence). Trimming left V 7 bases short and J 10 bases short, with 15 bases between. CDR3 length equals 12 residues.

The rearrangement joins TRBV11-2 to TRBJ2-1; TRBD2 matches at 13 bases. Unmatched junction bases numbered 7, after V lost 5 bases and J lost 6 bases. The CDR3 consists of 16 residues. From germline, CDR1 is SGHAT and CDR2 FQNNGV. CDR3 region: CASSAGTSGIRNEQFF. The DNA for the CDR3 is TGTGCCAGCAGCGCCGGGACTAGCGGGATACGCAATGAGCAGTTCTTC.

V gene TRBV19 combines with J gene TRBJ1-2; D is perhaps TRBD1 (5 bases). CDR1 and CDR2 from the germline V gene are LNHDA and SQIVND (reference sequence). V was clipped by 6 bases and J by 1 base, with 12 bases between them. This CDR3 has 14 amino acids. The CDR3 here is CASSPGTVNYGYTF. For the CDR3, the DNA is TGTGCCAGTAGCCCCGGGACGGTTAACTATGGCTACACCTTC.

The chain couples TRBV5-1 to TRBJ2-7; 7 nucleotides agree with TRBD2. The germline CDR1 and CDR2 sequences are SGHRS and YFSETQ. The CDR3 consists of 15 residues. V shed 5 bases, J shed 2 bases, and the junction held 10 bases outside the gene matches. The CDR3: CASSWALADAYEQYF. As DNA, the CDR3 is TGCGCCAGCAGTTGGGCCCTAGCGGACGCCTACGAGCAGTACTTC.

Comments on this clone: Other DNA sequences from this sample encode an identical CDR3 as well. The chain joins TRBV7-2 to TRBJ2-3; D not resolved. The germline V and J ends were trimmed by 0 bases and 4 bases, with 2 bases remaining between them. Germline V lookup: CDR1 SGHTA, CDR2 FQGNSA. This CDR3 has 12 amino acids. In DNA, the CDR3 is TGTGCCAGCAGCTTAGCGTCAGATACGCAGTATTTT. It yields the protein CASSLASDTQYF. The complete variable domain, with remaining parts taken from reference TRBV7-2 and TRBJ2-3, reads GAGVSQSPSNKVTEKGKDVELRCDPISGHTALYWYRQSLGQGLEFLIYFQGNSAPDKSGLPSDRFSAERTGGSVSTLTIQRTQQEDSAVYLCASSLASDTQYFGPGTRLTVL.

The chain has TRBV5-8 and TRBJ2-7, with a tentative D call TRBD2 (6 bases). Per the germline V gene, CDR1 is SGHTS and CDR2 is YDEGEE. V was shortened by 3 bases and J by 3 bases, with 7 bases between the two germline ends. This CDR3 is built from 12 residues. The CDR3 region is CASSSGLYEQYF. Written as DNA, the CDR3 is TGTGCCAGCAGCTCGGGACTCTACGAGCAGTACTTC.

In its sample, this clone was seen once. V usage is TRBV9 and J usage is TRBJ1-1; a possible D gene is TRBD1 (5 bases). Germline assignment: CDR1 SGDLS and CDR2 YYNGEE. Trimming removed 0 bases from V and 5 bases from J, with 17 bases in between. The CDR3 spans 16 residues. Here the CDR3 DNA reads TGTGCCAGCAGCGTAGCTAGTGACAGCCGGGGAACTGAAGCTTTCTTT. This sequence encodes CASSVASDSRGTEAFF. Based on the CDR3 plus reference TRBV9 and TRBJ1-1, the full variable domain is DSGVTQTPKHLITATGQRVTLRCSPRSGDLSVYWYQQSLDQGLQFLIQYYNGEERAKGNILERFSAQQFPDLHSELNLSSLELGDSALYFCASSVASDSRGTEAFFGQGTRLTVV.

This clone was seen just once. This sequence joins TRBV2 and TRBJ1-1; TRBD1 is a possible D gene (6 bases). There are 14 residues in the CDR3. Germline-derived CDR1 and CDR2 are SNHLY and FYNNEI. V was shortened by 6 bases and J by 0 bases, with 11 bases between the two germline ends. The CDR3 region is CASSGQTVNTEAFF. CDR3 nucleotide sequence: TGTGCCAGCAGCGGACAGACCGTGAACACTGAAGCTTTCTTT.

The CDR3 coding sequence is TGTGCCAGTAGTATGGGGGACACTGAAGCTTTCTTT. Protein sequence: CASSMGDTEAFF. This chain joins TRBV19 and TRBJ1-1; a possible D gene is TRBD1 (5 bases). The CDR3 totals 12 residues. The V end was cut by 3 bases, the J end by 3 bases, with 5 bases between. Germline V lookup: CDR1 LNHDA, CDR2 SQIVND (reference sequence).

CDR3 in amino acids: CASSLGQRAEYEQYF. The CDR3 coding sequence is TGTGCCAGCAGCCTGGGGCAGCGGGCAGAGTATGAGCAGTACTTC. The V and J genes are TRBV7-9 and TRBJ2-7, with D possibly being TRBD2 (6 bases). The CDR3 length is 15 residues. Trimming removed 5 bases at V and 7 bases at J, with 21 bases between. Per the germline V gene, CDR1 is SEHNR and CDR2 is FQNEAQ (reference sequence).

V usage is TRBV15 and J usage is TRBJ2-1, with D perhaps matching TRBD1 or TRBD2 (5 bases each). The CDR3 has 14 residues. V lost 1 base and J lost 8, with 12 bases in between. Germline-derived CDR1 and CDR2 are LNHNV and YYDKDF (reference sequence). The CDR3 spells CATSRVVGGDEQFF. CDR3 DNA: TGTGCCACCAGCAGAGTCGTTGGGGGAGATGAGCAGTTCTTC.

The chain carries TRBV6-6 and TRBJ1-1; 10 bases agree with TRBD1. This CDR3 region has 16 residues. Germline trimming cut 0 bases from V and 3 bases from J; bases unmatched to any gene: 4. In germline, CDR1 is MNHNY, CDR2 SVGAGI (reference sequence). CDR3 loop: CASSYSDRGHDTEAFF. CDR3 nucleotides: TGTGCCAGCAGTTACTCCGACAGGGGGCACGACACTGAAGCTTTCTTT.

The chain has TRBV5-1 and TRBJ2-1; D might be TRBD1 (5 bases). Germline V gives CDR1 SGHRS, CDR2 YFSETQ. V was trimmed by 7 bases and J by 0 bases, leaving 14 bases between them. The length of the CDR3 is 15 residues. CDR3 region: CASSYQDTSYNEQFF. For the CDR3, the DNA is TGCGCCAGCTCTTACCAGGACACCTCCTACAATGAGCAGTTCTTC.